The clone carrying this T cell receptor (beta chain) was seen repeatedly, ten times or more. The germline gene is not matched at one end of the junction; a read error may be the cause. These data originate in a study of spatial heterogeneity in lung cancer. Time point described: sample taken at primary tumor resection. Whole RNA was taken from tumor, nontumor lung or frozen PBMC; it was then sequenced unsorted. TCRdb recomputed calls from the 5' RACE reads with MiXCR, one row per CDR3 protein. The sample carries approximately 7,000 distinct CDR3 sequences, roughly 3.8% recorded once. This TCR was sampled from a female donor with early-stage non-small cell lung cancer. The sample in question was normal lung tissue next to the tumor, obtained at surgery.

The CDR3 DNA sequence: TGTGCTAGCAGCTTGACGGCGGGGGGCCTCGATGAGCAGTTCTTC. Protein: CASSLTAGGLDEQFF. This rearrangement joins TRBV7-7 to TRBJ2-1; 8 bases are shared with TRBD2. The CDR3 loop spans 15 amino acids. Germline V gives CDR1 SSHAT, CDR2 FNYEAQ (reference sequence).